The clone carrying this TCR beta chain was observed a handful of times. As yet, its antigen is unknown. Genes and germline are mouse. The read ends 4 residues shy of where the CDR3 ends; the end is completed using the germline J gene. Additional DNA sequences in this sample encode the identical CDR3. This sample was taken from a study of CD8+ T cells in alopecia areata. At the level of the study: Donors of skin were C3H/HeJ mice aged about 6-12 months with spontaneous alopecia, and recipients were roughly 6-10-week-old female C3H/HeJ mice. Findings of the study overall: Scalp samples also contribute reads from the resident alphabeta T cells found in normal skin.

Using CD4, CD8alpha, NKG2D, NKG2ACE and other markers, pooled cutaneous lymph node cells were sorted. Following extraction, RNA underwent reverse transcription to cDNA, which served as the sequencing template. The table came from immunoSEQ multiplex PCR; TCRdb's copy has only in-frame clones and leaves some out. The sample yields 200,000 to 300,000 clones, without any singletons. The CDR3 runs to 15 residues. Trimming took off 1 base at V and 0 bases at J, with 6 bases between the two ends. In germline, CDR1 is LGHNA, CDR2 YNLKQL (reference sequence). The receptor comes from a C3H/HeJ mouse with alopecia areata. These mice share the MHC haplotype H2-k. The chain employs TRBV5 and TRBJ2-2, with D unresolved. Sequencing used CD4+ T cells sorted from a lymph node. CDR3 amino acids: CASSQGGSNTGQLYF. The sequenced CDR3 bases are TGTGCCAGCAGCCAAGGGGGTTCAAACACCGGG.